These T cell receptor beta chains were read from a single sample in a study of OX40 agonist ivuxolimab in advanced cancers. The data were produced by immunoSEQ multiplex PCR, yet TCRdb's version contains in-frame clones alone and is incomplete. This sample has about 49,000 clones, with roughly 90% found just once. The material was CD4+ or CD8+ T cells sorted from blood, obtained in a trial of the OX40 agonist ivuxolimab. The receptors stem from an adult with an advanced solid tumor such as melanoma, head and neck, liver or kidney cancer. The CDR3 runs from the conserved cysteine through the conserved F or W. D genes are given only for firm matches. For some rows the clone size is stated as once, few or many, or as a class when expanded; others skip it.

TRBJ2-7 TRBD1 . TRBV6-5 TGTGCCAGCAGTGCCCGGGACAGGAGATTCGAGCAGTACTTC CASSARDRRFEQYF
TRBJ2-7 . . TRBV28 TGTGCCAGGTGGCCGGAGGGGCATTCCTACGAGCAGTACTTC CARWPEGHSYEQYF
TRBJ1-2 . . TRBV7-9 TGTGCCAGCAGCTTAGATCAGGGGTATGGCTACACCTTC CASSLDQGYGYTF
TRBJ1-2 . few TRBV7-2 TGTGCCAGCAGCTTAGAAGTTATTCGGGGCTACACCTTC CASSLEVIRGYTF
TRBJ2-5 TRBD2 . TRBV6-6 TGTGCCAGCAGTTCTGGGGGGGCCCAGTACTTC CASSSGGAQYF
TRBJ2-7 . . TRBV15 TGTGCCACCAGCAGATCGACTAACTACGAGCAGTACTTC CATSRSTNYEQYF
TRBJ2-5 . . TRBV5-4 TGTGCCAGCAGCTGGGGAGGACAAGAGACCCAGTACTTC CASSWGGQETQYF
TRBJ2-1 TRBD2 . TRBV11-3 TGTGCCAGCAGCCGGTCGGGGGGTATCTCCAATGAGCAGTTCTTC CASSRSGGISNEQFF
TRBJ2-5 TRBD2 . TRBV2 TGTGCCAGCAGACGAGCTTCTAGCGGACAAGAGACCCAGTACTTC CASRRASSGQETQYF
TRBJ2-7 . . TRBV2 TGTGCCAGCGGCCGGGGACCCTACGAGCAGTACTTC CASGRGPYEQYF
TRBJ2-2 . . TRBV27 TGTGCCAGCAGGACGGACAGCGCGTGGGTCGGGGAGCTGTTTTTT CASRTDSAWVGELFF
TRBJ2-3 . . TRBV30 TGTGCCTGGAGTGGGGGGGCGCAAGTGACAGATACGCAGTATTTT CAWSGGAQVTDTQYF
TRBJ2-3 . . TRBV7-6 TGTGCCAGCAGCTTAGACTTGCGTGATACGCAGTATTTT CASSLDLRDTQYF
TRBJ2-7 TRBD2 few TRBV5-1 TGCGCCAGCAGCTGGGGACTAGCGGGAGACGAGCAGTACTTC CASSWGLAGDEQYF
TRBJ2-1 TRBD2 . TRBV10-3 TGTGCCATCAGTGACTCCCGACTAGCGGGAGGGCTTGAGCAGTTCTTC CAISDSRLAGGLEQFF
TRBJ1-1 . . TRBV6-1 TGTGCCAGCAGGATTGCGGGTTCGAACACTGAAGCTTTCTTT CASRIAGSNTEAFF
TRBJ1-3 . once TRBV11-2 TGTGCCAGCAGCTTATCACGAAACACCATATATTTT CASSLSRNTIYF
TRBJ2-3 . . TRBV30 TGTGCCTGGCGTGAAGATACGCAGTATTTT CAWREDTQYF
TRBJ2-1 TRBD2 once TRBV14 TGTGCCAGCAGCCGAAACCTAGCGGGAGGGTACAATGAGCAGTTCTTC CASSRNLAGGYNEQFF
TRBJ2-2 TRBD2 few TRBV5-4 TGTGCCAGCAGCCCGGGTAGCGGGAGCACCGGGGAGCTGTTTTTT CASSPGSGSTGELFF
TRBJ2-1 . . TRBV7-2 TGTGCCAGCAGCTTAGAAGGCAGGCCGAACTACAATGAGCAGTTCTTC CASSLEGRPNYNEQFF
TRBJ2-6 . . TRBV5-6 TGTGCCAGCCAGCAAGCGGTCCGTGGGGCCAACGTCCTGACTTTC CASQQAVRGANVLTF
TRBJ2-5 TRBD2 . TRBV5-1 TGCGCCAGCAGCCTGTGGGGAGGGGACCAAGAGACCCAGTACTTC CASSLWGGDQETQYF
TRBJ1-5 . . TRBV28 TGTGCCAGCAGAGTCCCTTTTAGTCAGCCCCAGCATTTT CASRVPFSQPQHF
TRBJ2-2 . . TRBV25-1 TGTGCCAGCAGTGATAATAGCGGGGAGCTGTTTTTT CASSDNSGELFF
TRBJ1-1 . . TRBV28 TGTGCCAGCAAAAGCCCTGGGGCAAACAGCAAAGCTTTCTTT CASKSPGANSKAFF
TRBJ2-2 . . TRBV18 TGTGCCAGCTCACCACAGGGCCTTCCTGACACCGGGGAGCTGTTTTTT CASSPQGLPDTGELFF
TRBJ1-1 . . TRBV10-3 TGTGCCATCAGCCCCTCGACGGCAGCTAAGAACACTGAAGCTTTCTTT CAISPSTAAKNTEAFF
TRBJ1-2 . once TRBV6-4 TGTGCCAGCAGTGACTCGGGGGGGATCGGCTACACCTTC CASSDSGGIGYTF
TRBJ2-7 . . TRBV7-9 TGTGCCAGCAGCTTAGGAGGGAGAGGGTACGAGCAGTACTTC CASSLGGRGYEQYF
TRBJ1-5 . . TRBV7-2 TGTGCCAGCAGCTTATTGGGATCGGGGGCGGGTCAGCCCCAGCATTTT CASSLLGSGAGQPQHF
TRBJ2-7 TRBD2 . TRBV7-3 TGTGCCAGCAGCCCCCGTGCGGGAGGGCCCTACGAGCAGTACTTC CASSPRAGGPYEQYF
TRBJ2-1 . . TRBV28 TGTGCCAGCAGCCTTCTTGGGGTAACCCTTTACAATGAGCAGTTCTTC CASSLLGVTLYNEQFF
TRBJ2-3 . once TRBV7-2 TGTGCCAGCAGCCCGGGCCAGACCCGCGCAGATACGCAGTATTTT CASSPGQTRADTQYF
TRBJ2-2 TRBD2 . TRBV28 TGTGCCAGCACCCCTACCGGGAGGGCTCTCGGGGAGCTGTTTTTT CASTPTGRALGELFF
TRBJ2-3 TRBD2 once TRBV14 TGTGCCAGCAGCCAGCGGGAGCGGCCTTACACAGATACGCAGTATTTT CASSQRERPYTDTQYF
TRBJ2-7 . . TRBV5-6 TGTGCCAGCAGCAGGAAATCCTACGAGCAGTACTTC CASSRKSYEQYF
TRBJ2-1 TRBD2 . TRBV12-5 TGTGCTAGTGGTTTGGTACCAGGACTAGCGGGAGTGGGCTCCTACAATGAGCAGTTCTTC CASGLVPGLAGVGSYNEQFF
TRBJ1-1 TRBD1 . TRBV5-1 TGCGCCAGCAGCAAGGGGGACAGGGAAGCTTTCTTT CASSKGDREAFF
TRBJ2-1 . . TRBV4-2 TGTGCCAGCAGTCGAGGGGGAGGGAGAGGGTACAATGAGCAGTTCTTC CASSRGGGRGYNEQFF
TRBJ2-3 TRBD2 . TRBV19 TGTGCCACTACTCCCCGAGGACGACTAGCGGGAAAGTCAGATACGCAGTATTTT CATTPRGRLAGKSDTQYF
TRBJ2-5 . . TRBV7-3 TGTGCCAGCAGCTTATACGGACAGCGCGAGACCCAGTACTTC CASSLYGQRETQYF
TRBJ2-6 . . TRBV21-1 TGTGCCAGCAGCAACACAGGGCTGGGGGTGTCTGGGGCCAACGTCCTGACTTTC CASSNTGLGVSGANVLTF
TRBJ2-1 . . TRBV9 TGTGCCAGCAGCGTTATAGGAGGAGCGGCTGAGCAGTTCTTC CASSVIGGAAEQFF
TRBJ1-1 . once TRBV7-9 TGTGCCAGCAGCTTAGGACAGAACACTGAAGCTTTCTTT CASSLGQNTEAFF
TRBJ1-2 . . TRBV6-5 TGTGCCAGCAGTCGCGACGGTGGCTACACCTTC CASSRDGGYTF
TRBJ1-1 TRBD1 . TRBV6-5 TGTGCCAGCAGTTCCCACGGACAGGGTGTCGCTGAAGCTTTCTTT CASSSHGQGVAEAFF
TRBJ2-3 . . TRBV6-6 TGTGCCAGCGGAAACGGGTATACTAGCACAGATACGCAGTATTTT CASGNGYTSTDTQYF
TRBJ1-5 . . TRBV19 TGTGCCAGTGGACGGGAGGGCGGTAATCAGCCCCAGCATTTT CASGREGGNQPQHF
TRBJ1-3 . . TRBV19 TGTGCCAGTAGTCGTACTTCTGGAAACACCATATATTTT CASSRTSGNTIYF
TRBJ1-2 . . TRBV28 TGTGCCAGCAGTCGGATCAGTTACTATGGCTACACCTTC CASSRISYYGYTF